This TCR beta chain was sequenced in a study of glioma-infiltrating T cells after dendritic cell vaccination. The CDR3 consists of 14 residues. The V and J ends lost 6 bases and 5 bases respectively, with 17 bases between them. The germline gives CDR1 SGHDT, CDR2 YYEEEE. Time point indicated: after dendritic cell vaccination, including at tumor progression/relapse. Input was 2 to 2.5 ug genomic DNA, or all available if less. Assay used: immunoSEQ multiplex PCR; TCRdb lists only in-frame clones, some missing. The data show some 90,000 clones, with approximately 80% seen just once and approximately 2.1% held by the top ten.

The TCR sequence derives from a human donor with glioblastoma. Sequenced here: blood, sampled after dendritic cell vaccination. This chain uses TRBV5-6 with TRBJ1-1; no clear D gene. CDR3 in DNA: TGTGCCAGCACCGCACCGGAGATTAGAACTGAAGCTTTCTTT. This gives the protein CASTAPEIRTEAFF. The full variable domain, completed using reference TRBV5-6 and TRBJ1-1, is DAGVTQSPTHLIKTRGQQVTLRCSPKSGHDTVSWYQQALGQGPQFIFQYYEEEERQRGNFPDRFSGHQFPNYSSELNVNALLLGDSALYLCASTAPEIRTEAFFGQGTRLTVV.